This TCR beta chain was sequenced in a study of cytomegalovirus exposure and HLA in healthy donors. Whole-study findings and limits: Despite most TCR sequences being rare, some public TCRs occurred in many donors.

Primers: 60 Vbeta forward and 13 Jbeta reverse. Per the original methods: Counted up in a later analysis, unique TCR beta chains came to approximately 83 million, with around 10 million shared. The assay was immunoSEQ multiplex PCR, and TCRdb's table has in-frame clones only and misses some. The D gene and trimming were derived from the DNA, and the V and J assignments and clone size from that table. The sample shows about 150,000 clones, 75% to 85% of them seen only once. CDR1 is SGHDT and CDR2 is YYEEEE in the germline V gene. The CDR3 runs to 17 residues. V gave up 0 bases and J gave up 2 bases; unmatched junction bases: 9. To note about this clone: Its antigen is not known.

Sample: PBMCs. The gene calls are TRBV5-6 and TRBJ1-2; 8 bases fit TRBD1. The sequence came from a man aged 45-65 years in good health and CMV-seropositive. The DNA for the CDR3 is TGTGCCAGCAGCTTGGCAGGTTGGGACAGGCTGAACTATGGCTACACCTTC. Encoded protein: CASSLAGWDRLNYGYTF.